This T cell receptor (beta chain) originates from a study of Graves' ophthalmopathy and Graves' hyperthyroidism. The sequenced template was RNA, covering the TCR beta CDR3 region. HTBI primers were used in a first-round RT-PCR, which preceded a second-round multiplex PCR. TCRdb reanalysed the multiplex PCR reads using MiXCR and keeps one entry per CDR3 protein. Of almost 40,000 distinct CDR3 sequences detected, approximately 46% appear once; the ten largest clones hold 26%. The CDR3 contains 14 residues. Germline V gives CDR1 LGHNA, CDR2 YNFKEQ. The V end lost 1 base, the J end lost 7 bases, and 14 bases lay between the germline ends.

The rearrangement joins TRBV4-2 to TRBJ2-7; D may be TRBD2 (5 bases). The receptor comes from an adult woman with stable Graves' hyperthyroidism. Material for sequencing was peripheral blood. CDR3 sequence reads: CASSQGSGSREQYF. The CDR3 coding sequence is TGTGCCAGCAGCCAAGGGTCGGGGTCTCGTGAGCAGTACTTC.